This T cell receptor (beta chain) was sequenced for a study of OX40 agonist ivuxolimab in advanced cancers. Sequencing was performed with immunoSEQ multiplex PCR; in TCRdb, only in-frame clones are kept and a portion is missing. In the table there are around 30,000 clones, 80% to 95% of which are singletons. Trimming shortened V by 4 bases and J by 3 bases, and 4 bases separated the two germline ends. This CDR3 comprises 12 residues. From germline, CDR1 is GTSNPN and CDR2 SVGIG (reference sequence). Material: CD4+ or CD8+ T cells sorted from blood, obtained in a trial of the OX40 agonist ivuxolimab. The rearrangement links TRBV30 to TRBJ2-6; D is undetermined. The TCR originated in an adult with an advanced solid tumor such as melanoma, head and neck, liver or kidney cancer. In nucleotides, the CDR3 is TGTGCCTGGAACCGTGGGGCCAACGTCCTGACTTTC. Protein product: CAWNRGANVLTF.